This T cell receptor beta chain is from a study of T cell repertoires in cytomegalovirus infection. Study-wide context: Shared public TCR beta signatures pointed to both CMV infection and a matching HLA type.

Notes on this clonotype: Its antigen remains unknown.

In TCRdb, the reads were re-called with MiXCR into one record per CDR3 protein. The table lists 750,000 to 900,000 distinct CDR3 sequences, 29% of them singletons, with 10% to 15% in the top ten. Study-wide findings and caveats: Ex vivo responses were dominated by HLA-C-restricted CMV-specific TCR beta clonotypes.

This TCR was sampled from a human donor in good health (CMV status not recorded). Some clones in this sample may be carry-over from other donors' samples. This material consisted of cultured CD8+ T cells from PBMCs, taken from culture after CMV antigen stimulation.

The CDR3 loop is CASSLRDRAIHEQYV. CDR3 nucleotides: TGTGCCAGCAGCTTAAGGGACAGGGCAATCCACGAGCAGTACGTC. This sequence joins TRBV7-2 and TRBJ2-7; 9 bases fit TRBD1. CDR1 is SGHTA, CDR2 FQGNSA, per germline. Trimming removed 2 bases from V and 5 bases from J; junction bases left unmatched: 7. The CDR3 runs 15 residues.